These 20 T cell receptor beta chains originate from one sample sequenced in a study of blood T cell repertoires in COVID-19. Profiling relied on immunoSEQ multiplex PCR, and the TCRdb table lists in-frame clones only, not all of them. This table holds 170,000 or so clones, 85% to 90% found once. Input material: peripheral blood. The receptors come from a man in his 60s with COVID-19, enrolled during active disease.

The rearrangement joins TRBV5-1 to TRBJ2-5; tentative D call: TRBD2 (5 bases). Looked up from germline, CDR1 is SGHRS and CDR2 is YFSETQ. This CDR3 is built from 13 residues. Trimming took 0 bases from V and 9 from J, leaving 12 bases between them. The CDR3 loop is CASSLDYGRAQYF. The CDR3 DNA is TGCGCCAGCAGCTTGGATTACGGGCGGGCCCAGTACTTC.

The CDR3 loop is CASSLQDSGNTIYF. In DNA, the CDR3 is TGTGCCAGCAGCTTACAGGACTCTGGAAACACCATATATTTT. The rearrangement links TRBV6-2 or TRBV6-3 to TRBJ1-3; a weak D match, TRBD1 (5 bases). V was pared by 6 bases and J by 0 bases, with 9 bases between. The germline CDR1 and CDR2 sequences are MNHEY and SVGEGT. The CDR3 has 14 amino acids.

Here the CDR3 DNA reads TGCAGTGCTAGTCCGTGGAGCTCCTACGAGCAGTACTTC. Its protein product is CSASPWSSYEQYF. The chain joins TRBV20-1 to TRBJ2-7; no reliable D call. CDR1 is DFQATT and CDR2 is SNEGSKA in the germline V gene (reference sequence). The length of the CDR3 is 13 residues. Trimming left V 3 bases short and J 0 bases short, with 9 bases between.

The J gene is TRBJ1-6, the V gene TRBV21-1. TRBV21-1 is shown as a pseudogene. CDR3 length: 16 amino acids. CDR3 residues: CASSNDGPGDSSPLHF. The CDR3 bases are TGTGCCAGCAGCAACGACGGCCCGGGAGACAGTTCACCCCTCCACTTT.

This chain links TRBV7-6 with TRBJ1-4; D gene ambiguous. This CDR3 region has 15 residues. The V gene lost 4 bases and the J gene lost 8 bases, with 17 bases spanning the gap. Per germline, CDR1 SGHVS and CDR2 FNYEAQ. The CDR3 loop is CASSSNTGSSEKLFF. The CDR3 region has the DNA TGTGCCAGCAGCTCAAACACGGGATCCTCGGAAAAACTGTTTTTT. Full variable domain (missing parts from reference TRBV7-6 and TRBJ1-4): GAGVSQSPRYKVTKRGQDVALRCDPISGHVSLYWYRQALGQGPEFLTYFNYEAQQDKSGLPNDRFSAERPEGSISTLTIQRTEQRDSAMYRCASSSNTGSSEKLFFGSGTQLSVL.

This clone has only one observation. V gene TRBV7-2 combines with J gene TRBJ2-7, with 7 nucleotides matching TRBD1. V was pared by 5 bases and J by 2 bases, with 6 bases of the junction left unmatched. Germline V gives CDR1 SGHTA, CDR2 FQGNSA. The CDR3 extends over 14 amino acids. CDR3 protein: CASSLTTGTYEQYF. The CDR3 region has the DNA TGTGCCAGCAGCCTTACGACAGGGACCTACGAGCAGTACTTC.

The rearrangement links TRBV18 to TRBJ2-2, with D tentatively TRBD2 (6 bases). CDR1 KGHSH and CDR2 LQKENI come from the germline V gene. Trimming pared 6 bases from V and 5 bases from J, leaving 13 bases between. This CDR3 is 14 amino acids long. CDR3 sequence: CASSPGSGTGELFF. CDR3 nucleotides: TGTGCCAGCTCTCCTGGTAGCGGAACCGGGGAGCTGTTTTTT. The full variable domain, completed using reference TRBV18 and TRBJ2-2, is NAGVMQNPRHLVRRRGQEARLRCSPMKGHSHVYWYRQLPEEGLKFMVYLQKENIIDESGMPKERFSAEFPKEGPSILRIQQVVRGDSAAYFCASSPGSGTGELFFGEGSRLTVL.

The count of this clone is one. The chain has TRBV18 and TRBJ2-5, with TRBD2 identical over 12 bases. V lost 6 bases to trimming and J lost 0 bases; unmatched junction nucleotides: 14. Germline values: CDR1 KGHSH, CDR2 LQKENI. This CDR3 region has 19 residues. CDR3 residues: CASSPRLMTSGGHQETQYF. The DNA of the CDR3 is TGTGCCAGCTCCCCCCGGTTAATGACTAGCGGGGGCCACCAAGAGACCCAGTACTTC.

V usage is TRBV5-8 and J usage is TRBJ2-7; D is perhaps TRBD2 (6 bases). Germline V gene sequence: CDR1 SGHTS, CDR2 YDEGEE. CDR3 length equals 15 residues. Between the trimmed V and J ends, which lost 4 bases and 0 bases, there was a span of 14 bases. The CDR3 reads CASSAWGVSSYEQYF. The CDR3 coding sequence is TGTGCCAGCAGCGCCTGGGGGGTGAGCTCCTACGAGCAGTACTTC.

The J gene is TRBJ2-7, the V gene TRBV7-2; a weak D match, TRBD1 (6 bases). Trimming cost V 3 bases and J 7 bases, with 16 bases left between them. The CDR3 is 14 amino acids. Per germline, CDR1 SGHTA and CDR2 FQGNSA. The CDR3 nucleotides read TGTGCCAGCAGCTTCCGGGACACCCCGGGGGAGCAGTACTTC. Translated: CASSFRDTPGEQYF.

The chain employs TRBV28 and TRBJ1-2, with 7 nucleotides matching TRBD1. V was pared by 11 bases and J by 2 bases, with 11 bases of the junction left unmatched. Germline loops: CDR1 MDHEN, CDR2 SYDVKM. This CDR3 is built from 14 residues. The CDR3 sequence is CAGSGAGGNYGYTF. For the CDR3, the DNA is TGTGCCGGGTCCGGGGCAGGGGGAAACTATGGCTACACCTTC.

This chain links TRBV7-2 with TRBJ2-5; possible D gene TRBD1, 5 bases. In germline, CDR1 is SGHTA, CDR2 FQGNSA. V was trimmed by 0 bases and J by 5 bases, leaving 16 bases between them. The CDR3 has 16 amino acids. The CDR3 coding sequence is TGTGCCAGCAGCTTAGCCCCGACAGCCTCCCGCGAGACCCAGTACTTC. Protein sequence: CASSLAPTASRETQYF.

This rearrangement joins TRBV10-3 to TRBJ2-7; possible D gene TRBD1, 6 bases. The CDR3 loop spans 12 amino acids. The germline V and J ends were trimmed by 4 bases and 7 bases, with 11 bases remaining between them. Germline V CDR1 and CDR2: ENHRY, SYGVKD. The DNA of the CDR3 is TGTGCCATCAGTGGGGGGCGGAGGGAGCAGTACTTC. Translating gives CAISGGRREQYF.

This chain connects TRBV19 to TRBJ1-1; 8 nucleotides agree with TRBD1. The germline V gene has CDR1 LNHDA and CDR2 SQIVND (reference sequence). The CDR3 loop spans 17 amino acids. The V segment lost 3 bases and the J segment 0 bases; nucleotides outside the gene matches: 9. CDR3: CASSISGRGRVNTEAFF. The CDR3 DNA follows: TGTGCCAGTAGTATCAGTGGCAGGGGGCGCGTGAACACTGAAGCTTTCTTT.

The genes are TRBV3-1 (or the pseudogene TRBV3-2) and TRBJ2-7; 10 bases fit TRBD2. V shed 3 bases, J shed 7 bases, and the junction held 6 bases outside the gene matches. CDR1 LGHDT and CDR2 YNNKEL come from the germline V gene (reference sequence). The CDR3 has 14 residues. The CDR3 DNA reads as TGTGCCAGCAGCCACCCAGCGGGGGGGGAAGAGCAGTACTTC. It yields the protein CASSHPAGGEEQYF.

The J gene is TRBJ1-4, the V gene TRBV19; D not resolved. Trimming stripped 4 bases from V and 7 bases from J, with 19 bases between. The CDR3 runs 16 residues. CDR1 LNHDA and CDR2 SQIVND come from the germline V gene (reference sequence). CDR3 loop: CASSNPGGTDGEKLFF. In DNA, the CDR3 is TGTGCCAGTAGTAACCCAGGAGGAACGGATGGTGAAAAACTGTTTTTT.

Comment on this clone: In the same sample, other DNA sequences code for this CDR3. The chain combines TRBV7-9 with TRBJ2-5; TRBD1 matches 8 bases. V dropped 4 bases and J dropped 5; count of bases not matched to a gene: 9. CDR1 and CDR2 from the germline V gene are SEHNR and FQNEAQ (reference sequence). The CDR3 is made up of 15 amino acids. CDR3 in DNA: TGTGCCAGCAGCTCTGGACAGGGAGGCAGGGAGACCCAGTACTTC. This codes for CASSSGQGGRETQYF. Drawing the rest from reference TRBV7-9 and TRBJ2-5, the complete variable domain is DTGVSQNPRHKITKRGQNVTFRCDPISEHNRLYWYRQTLGQGPEFLTYFQNEAQLEKSRLLSDRFSAERPKGSFSTLEIQRTEQGDSAMYLCASSSGQGGRETQYFGPGTRLLVL.

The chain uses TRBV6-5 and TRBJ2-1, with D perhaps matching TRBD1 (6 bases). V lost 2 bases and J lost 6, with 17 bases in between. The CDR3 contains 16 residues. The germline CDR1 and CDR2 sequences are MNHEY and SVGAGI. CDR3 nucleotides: TGTGCCAGCAGTTACGAGGGGCAGGGGCTCCGCAATGAGCAGTTCTTC. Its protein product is CASSYEGQGLRNEQFF.

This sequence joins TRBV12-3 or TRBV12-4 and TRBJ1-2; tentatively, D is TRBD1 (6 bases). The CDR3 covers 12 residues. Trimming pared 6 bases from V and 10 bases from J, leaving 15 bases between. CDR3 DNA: TGTGCCAGCAGCCAGGGGCGGTACTTCTACACCTTC. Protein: CASSQGRYFYTF.

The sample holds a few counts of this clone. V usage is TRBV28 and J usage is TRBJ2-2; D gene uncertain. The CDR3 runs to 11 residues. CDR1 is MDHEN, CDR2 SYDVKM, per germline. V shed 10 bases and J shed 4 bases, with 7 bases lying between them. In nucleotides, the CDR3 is TGTGCCACCTACGGCACCGGGGAGCTGTTTTTT. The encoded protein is CATYGTGELFF.